This T cell receptor beta chain was found in a study of glioma-infiltrating T cells after dendritic cell vaccination. The length of the CDR3 is 16 residues. Germline V lookup: CDR1 SGHTA, CDR2 FQGNSA. J was trimmed by 0 bases and V by 2 bases; bases with no gene match: 3. Libraries were prepared by immunoSEQ multiplex PCR; TCRdb keeps only in-frame clonotypes and omits some of them. The data contain 70,000 to 90,000 clones, roughly four fifths of them seen just once; the ten biggest clones take up around 7%. Time point in this sample: after dendritic cell vaccination, including at tumor progression/relapse. PBMC sampling occurred before vaccination, two weeks after the third dose, and at progression.

The TCR was taken from a human donor with glioblastoma. The rearrangement joins TRBV7-2 to TRBJ2-1; 8 bases map to TRBD1. Source: blood, taken after dendritic cell vaccination. The CDR3: CASSLRTGSSYNEQFF. The DNA of the CDR3 is TGTGCCAGCAGCTTACGGACAGGGAGCTCCTACAATGAGCAGTTCTTC.